This is a list of T cell receptor beta chains from one sample in a study of tumor-infiltrating lymphocytes in localized non-small cell lung cancer. Here immunoSEQ multiplex PCR was the method, and the copy in TCRdb shows in-frame clones only, minus some. The sample lists thousands of clones; 65% to 85% were seen once. The sequenced material came from lung tumor tissue. The receptors here all came from a human donor with non-small cell lung cancer. The CDR3 runs from the conserved cysteine through the conserved F or W. The D gene is left open where the match is weak. The size field is filled for only some rows; it gives once, few, many or a size class.

>TRBV19|TRBD1|-|TRBJ1-2
CASSPTGEGYTF
TGTGCCAGTAGTCCGACAGGGGAGGGCTACACCTTC
>TRBV18|-|once|TRBJ1-1
CASSQGTEKRRRAFF
TGTGCCAGCTCACAAGGGACCGAAAAAAGGCGAAGGGCTTTCTTT
>TRBV29-1|-|-|TRBJ1-1
CSVDPDSPEAFF
TGCAGCGTCGACCCTGATAGCCCTGAAGCTTTCTTT
>TRBV10-3|-|-|TRBJ1-1
CAIRPDRRNTEAFF
TGTGCCATCAGGCCTGACAGACGGAACACTGAAGCTTTCTTT
>TRBV6-6|TRBD1|-|TRBJ1-4
CASNIGQGLEKLFF
TGTGCCAGCAACATAGGACAGGGTTTAGAAAAACTGTTTTTT
>TRBV30|-|-|TRBJ1-3
CAWSTWTNSGNTIYF
TGTGCCTGGAGTACCTGGACCAACTCTGGAAACACCATATACTTT
>TRBV30|TRBD2|-|TRBJ2-2
CAWKARGLAGPTGELFF
TGTGCCTGGAAGGCGAGAGGACTAGCGGGACCCACCGGGGAGCTGTTTTTT
>TRBV10-3|-|-|TRBJ1-2
CAIRDTGGGGGGYTF
TGTGCCATCAGGGATACAGGAGGGGGAGGCGGCGGCTACACCTTC
>TRBV4-1|TRBD1|once|TRBJ1-1
CASSQDLNGQGAKGNTEAFF
TGCGCCAGCAGCCAAGATCTCAACGGACAGGGGGCGAAGGGGAACACTGAAGCTTTCTTT
>TRBV5-1|TRBD2|-|TRBJ2-3
CASSLAASGPDTQYF
TGCGCCAGCAGCTTGGCGGCTAGCGGGCCAGATACGCAGTATTTT
>TRBV19|-|once|TRBJ1-5
CASSIEARPEQPQHF
TGTGCCAGTAGTATAGAGGCCAGGCCGGAGCAGCCCCAGCATTTT
>TRBV10-2|-|-|TRBJ1-1
CASSGQLNTEAFF
TGCGCCAGCAGCGGACAGTTGAACACTGAAGCTTTCTTT
>TRBV6-1|TRBD2|-|TRBJ2-1
CASSEPPGLAGANEQFF
TGTGCCAGCAGTGAACCTCCGGGACTAGCGGGAGCGAATGAGCAGTTCTTC
>TRBV6-5|TRBD2|-|TRBJ2-1
CASSKSGRNEQFF
TGTGCCAGCAGTAAAAGCGGGAGGAATGAGCAGTTCTTC
>TRBV5-1|TRBD1|-|TRBJ2-7
CASSLTGAPYEQYF
TGCGCCAGCAGCCTTACAGGGGCGCCCTACGAGCAGTACTTC
>TRBV11-2|TRBD2|few|TRBJ2-3
CASSLGGLAGGFGDTQYF
TGTGCCAGCAGCTTAGGGGGACTAGCGGGAGGTTTTGGAGATACGCAGTATTTT
>TRBV5-5|TRBD2|medium-sized|TRBJ2-7
CASSLPSGGRGDEQYF
TGTGCCAGCAGCTTACCTAGCGGGGGACGGGGAGACGAGCAGTACTTC